This T cell receptor (beta chain) derives from a study of CD8 T cells in ankylosing spondylitis. Germline V CDR1 and CDR2: SGHRS, YFSETQ. The CDR3 extends over 17 amino acids. V trimming: 5 bases; J trimming: 0 bases; junction bases outside the gene matches: 13. TCRdb reprocessed the 5' RACE reads with MiXCR, giving one entry per CDR3 protein. This table holds about 36,000 distinct CDR3 sequences, over 5.5% found once. This clonotype was seen ten or more times. This chain links TRBV5-1 with TRBJ2-5; 7 bases agree with TRBD2. The sample comprised blood, either unsorted or a sorted T cell fraction (not recorded which). The TCR was taken from a male donor with ankylosing spondylitis or in good health (not recorded which). CDR3 region: CASRPTRGGSDQETQYF. The CDR3 region has the DNA TGCGCCAGCAGGCCCACTCGCGGGGGATCAGACCAAGAGACCCAGTACTTC.